The rows below give T cell receptor beta chains drawn from one sample of a study of blood T cells in healthy people across ages. TCRdb reanalysed the 5' RACE reads using MiXCR and keeps one entry per CDR3 protein. The data show hundreds of thousands of distinct CDR3 sequences, approximately 39% seen once. Sequencing was performed on blood. These receptors all come from a woman aged 60-70 years in good health. CDR3s include the opening cysteine and the closing phenylalanine or tryptophan. Each record gives: D gene, J gene, clone size, V gene, CDR3 DNA, CDR3 protein. The D gene is left open where the match is weak. Only some rows state a clone size, as once, few, many or a class for expanded clones.

>NA|TRBJ1-4|NA|TRBV20-1
TGCAGTGCTAGGGTTGAGGGGAAGGAAAAACTGTTTTTT
CSARVEGKEKLFF
>TRBD2|TRBJ2-7|NA|TRBV9
TGTGCCAGCAGCGTAGGAGGCGGGGGAAGCTACGAGCAGTACTTC
CASSVGGGGSYEQYF
>NA|TRBJ2-3|NA|TRBV30
TGTGTCGGTGGTCGGGATACGCAGTATTTT
CVGGRDTQYF
>TRBD2|TRBJ2-3|NA|TRBV20-1
TGCAGTGCTCCTACTTCTAGCGGTTATACGCAGTATTTT
CSAPTSSGYTQYF
>NA|TRBJ2-5|many|TRBV25-1
TGTGCCAGCAGTGCGGGGGCGCAAGAGACCCAGTACTTC
CASSAGAQETQYF
>NA|TRBJ2-3|NA|TRBV4-2
TGTGCCAGCAGCCGCGACCGGACTGGGGAAGATACGCAGTATTTT
CASSRDRTGEDTQYF
>TRBD1|TRBJ2-1|few|TRBV4-1
TGCGCCAGCAGCCTCAAGGACAGGGGATTTGGGTCCTACAATGAGCAGTTCTTC
CASSLKDRGFGSYNEQFF
>TRBD2|TRBJ2-6|NA|TRBV24-1
TGTGCCACCGGGACTAGCGGTGTGTCTGGGGCCAACGTCCTGACTTTC
CATGTSGVSGANVLTF
>TRBD2|TRBJ2-1|NA|TRBV25-1
TGTGCCAGCAGTGAATGGGGGGGGAGAGACTCCTACAATGAGCAGTTCTTC
CASSEWGGRDSYNEQFF
>TRBD1|TRBJ2-7|NA|TRBV6-5
TGTGCCAGCAGTCAGGACAGGGGGCCCTACAATGAGCAGTACTTC
CASSQDRGPYNEQYF
>NA|TRBJ1-1|few|TRBV12-3/TRBV12-4
TGTGCCAGCAGTTTCAAGGGGTCTGCGGGGACTGAAGCTTTCTTT
CASSFKGSAGTEAFF